This TCR beta chain was identified during a study of blood T cells in healthy people across ages. Germline CDR1 and CDR2: DFQATT and SNEGSKA (reference sequence). V shed 1 base and J shed 8 bases, with 11 bases lying between them. This CDR3 is built from 12 residues. The use of a sample-barcoded 5' primer and a J-beta primer mix characterized a second PCR of roughly 7 to 11 cycles. TCRdb reprocessed the 5' RACE reads via MiXCR and lists one record per CDR3 protein. The sample lists 1.5 million to 2 million distinct CDR3 sequences; 28% were seen once. The table lists this clonotype with many counts. The antigen is unknown. Donors ranged from about 6 to 90 years old and were healthy Caucasians in Russia. Findings and limits, study-wide: In older individuals, TCR beta diversity per million T cells was lower, falling roughly linearly with age. Calculation of diversity from one million T cells yielded estimates considered to be underestimates. Researchers report that TCR beta diversity correlated strongly with naive T cell percentage.

This chain links TRBV20-1 with TRBJ1-2; tentative D call: TRBD1 (5 bases). Material for sequencing was blood. The receptor was derived from a woman in her 30s in good health. DNA of the CDR3: TGCAGTGCTAGAGTACAGGCAACCGGCTACACCTTC. It encodes CSARVQATGYTF.